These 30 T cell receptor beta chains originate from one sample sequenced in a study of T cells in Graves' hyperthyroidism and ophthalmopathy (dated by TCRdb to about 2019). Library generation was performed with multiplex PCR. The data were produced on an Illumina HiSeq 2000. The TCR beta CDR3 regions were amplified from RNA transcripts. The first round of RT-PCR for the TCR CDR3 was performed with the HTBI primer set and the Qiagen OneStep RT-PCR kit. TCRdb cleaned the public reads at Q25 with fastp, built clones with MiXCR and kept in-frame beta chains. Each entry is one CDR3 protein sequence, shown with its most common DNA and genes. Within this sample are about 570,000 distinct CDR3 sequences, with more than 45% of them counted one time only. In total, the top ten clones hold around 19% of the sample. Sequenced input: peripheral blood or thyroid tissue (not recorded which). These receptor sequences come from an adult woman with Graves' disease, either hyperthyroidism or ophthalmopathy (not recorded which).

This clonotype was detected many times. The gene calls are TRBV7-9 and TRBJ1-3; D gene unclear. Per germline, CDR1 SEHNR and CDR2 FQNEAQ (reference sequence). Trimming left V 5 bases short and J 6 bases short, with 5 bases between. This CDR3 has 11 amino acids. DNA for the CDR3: TGTGCCAGCAGCCAGGAAAACACCATATATTTT. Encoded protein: CASSQENTIYF.

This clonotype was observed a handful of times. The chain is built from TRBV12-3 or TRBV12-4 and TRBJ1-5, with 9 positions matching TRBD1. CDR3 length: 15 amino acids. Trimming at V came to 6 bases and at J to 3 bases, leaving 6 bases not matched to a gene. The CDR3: CASRGQGTTNQPQHF. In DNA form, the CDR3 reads TGTGCCAGCAGAGGACAGGGGACGACCAATCAGCCCCAGCATTTT.

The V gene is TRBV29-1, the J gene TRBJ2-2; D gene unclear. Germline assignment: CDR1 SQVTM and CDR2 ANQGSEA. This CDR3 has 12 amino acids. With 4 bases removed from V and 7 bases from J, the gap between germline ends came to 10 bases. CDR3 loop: CSVVGLIGELFF. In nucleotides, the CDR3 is TGCAGCGTTGTTGGGTTAATCGGGGAGCTGTTTTTT.

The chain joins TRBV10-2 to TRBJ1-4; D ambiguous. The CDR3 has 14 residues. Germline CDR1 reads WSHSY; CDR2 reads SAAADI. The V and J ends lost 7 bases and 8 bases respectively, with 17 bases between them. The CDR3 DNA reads TGCGCCAGCACCACTGGCGGGATGGGGGAAAAACTGTTTTTT. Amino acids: CASTTGGMGEKLFF.

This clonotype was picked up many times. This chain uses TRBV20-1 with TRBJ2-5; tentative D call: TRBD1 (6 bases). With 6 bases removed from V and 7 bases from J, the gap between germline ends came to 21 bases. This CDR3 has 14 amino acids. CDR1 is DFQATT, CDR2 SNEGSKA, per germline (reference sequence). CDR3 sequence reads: CSAAEGVVMTTQYF. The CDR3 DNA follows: TGCAGTGCCGCTGAGGGGGTGGTAATGACGACCCAGTACTTC.

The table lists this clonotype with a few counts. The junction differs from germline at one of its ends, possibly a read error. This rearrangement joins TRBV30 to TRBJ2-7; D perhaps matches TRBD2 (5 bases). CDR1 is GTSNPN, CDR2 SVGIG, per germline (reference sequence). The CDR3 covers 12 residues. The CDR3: CAWGLIEGHQIF. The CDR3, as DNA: TGTGCCTGGGGGCTAATTGAGGGCCATCAGATCTTC.

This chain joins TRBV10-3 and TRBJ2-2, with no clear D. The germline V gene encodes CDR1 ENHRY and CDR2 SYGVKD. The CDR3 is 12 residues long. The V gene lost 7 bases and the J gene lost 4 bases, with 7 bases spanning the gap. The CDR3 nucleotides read TGTGCCATCACCTCAACCACCGGGGAGCTGTTTTTT. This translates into CAITSTTGELFF.

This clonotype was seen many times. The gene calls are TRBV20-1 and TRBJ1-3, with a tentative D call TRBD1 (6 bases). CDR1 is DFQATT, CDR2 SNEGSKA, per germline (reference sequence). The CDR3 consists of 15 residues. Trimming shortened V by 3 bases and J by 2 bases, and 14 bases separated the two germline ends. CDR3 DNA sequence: TGCAGTGCTAGGCTGAGGGGGGCTACTGGAAACACCATATATTTT. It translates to CSARLRGATGNTIYF.

This chain's CDR3 is CASSPLSGNQETQYF. CDR3 bases: TGTGCCAGCAGTCCATTATCAGGTAACCAAGAGACCCAGTACTTC. The chain is built from TRBV12-3 or TRBV12-4 and TRBJ2-5; D is uncertain. CDR3 length equals 15 residues. Trimming shortened V by 5 bases and J by 0 bases, and 13 bases separated the two germline ends.

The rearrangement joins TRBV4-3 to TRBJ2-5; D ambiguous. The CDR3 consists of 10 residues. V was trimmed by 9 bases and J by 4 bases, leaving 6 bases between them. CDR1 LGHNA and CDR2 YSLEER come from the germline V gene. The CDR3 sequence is CAREPETQYF. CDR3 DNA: TGCGCCAGAGAACCAGAGACCCAGTACTTC.

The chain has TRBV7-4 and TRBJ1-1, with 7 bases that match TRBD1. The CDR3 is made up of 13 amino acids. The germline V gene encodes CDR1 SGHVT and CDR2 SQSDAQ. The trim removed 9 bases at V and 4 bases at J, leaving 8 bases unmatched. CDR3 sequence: CASITGDGTEAFF. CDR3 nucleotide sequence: TGTGCCAGTATCACAGGGGACGGCACTGAAGCTTTCTTT.

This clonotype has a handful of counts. CDR3 sequence: CASSHGTGEKLFF. The CDR3 DNA reads TGTGCCAGCAGCCACGGGACAGGTGAAAAACTGTTTTTT. This chain uses TRBV3-1 with TRBJ1-4; 8 bases line up with TRBD1. Germline V gene data show CDR1 as LGHDT and CDR2 as YNNKEL (reference sequence). The trim removed 3 bases at V and 7 bases at J, leaving 1 base unmatched. The length of the CDR3 is 13 residues.

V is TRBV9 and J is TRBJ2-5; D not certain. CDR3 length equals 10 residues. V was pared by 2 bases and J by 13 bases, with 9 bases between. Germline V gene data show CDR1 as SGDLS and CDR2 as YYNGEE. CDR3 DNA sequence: TGTGCCAGCAGCGTGGGCAGCCTGTACTTC. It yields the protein CASSVGSLYF. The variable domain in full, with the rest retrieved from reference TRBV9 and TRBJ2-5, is DSGVTQTPKHLITATGQRVTLRCSPRSGDLSVYWYQQSLDQGLQFLIQYYNGEERAKGNILERFSAQQFPDLHSELNLSSLELGDSALYFCASSVGSLYFGPGTRLLVL.

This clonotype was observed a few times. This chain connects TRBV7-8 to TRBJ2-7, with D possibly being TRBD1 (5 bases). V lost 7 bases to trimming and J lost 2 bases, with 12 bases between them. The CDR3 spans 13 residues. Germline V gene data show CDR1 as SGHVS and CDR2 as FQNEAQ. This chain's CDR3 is CASNQGFPYEQYF. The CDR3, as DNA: TGTGCCAGCAACCAGGGCTTCCCCTACGAGCAGTACTTC.

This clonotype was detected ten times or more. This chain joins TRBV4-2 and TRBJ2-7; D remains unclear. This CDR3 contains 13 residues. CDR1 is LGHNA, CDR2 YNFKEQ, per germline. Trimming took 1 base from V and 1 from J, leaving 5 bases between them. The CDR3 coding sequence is TGTGCCAGCAGCCAAGTCTCATCCTACGAGCAGTACTTC. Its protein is CASSQVSSYEQYF.

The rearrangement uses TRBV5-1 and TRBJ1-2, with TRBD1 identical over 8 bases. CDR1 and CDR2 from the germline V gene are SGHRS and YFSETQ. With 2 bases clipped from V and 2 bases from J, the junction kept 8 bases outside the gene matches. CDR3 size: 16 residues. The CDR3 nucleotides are TGCGCCAGCAGCTTCGGAGGGCAGGGGGCGAACTATGGCTACACCTTC. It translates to CASSFGGQGANYGYTF.

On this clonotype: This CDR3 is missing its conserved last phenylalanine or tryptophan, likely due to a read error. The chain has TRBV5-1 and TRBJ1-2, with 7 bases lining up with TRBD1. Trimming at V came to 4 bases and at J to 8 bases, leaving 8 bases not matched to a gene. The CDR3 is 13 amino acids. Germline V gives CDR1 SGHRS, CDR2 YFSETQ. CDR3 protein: CASSEGQSYGYTL. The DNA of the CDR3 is TGCGCCAGCAGCGAGGGACAGTCCTACGGCTACACCCTC.

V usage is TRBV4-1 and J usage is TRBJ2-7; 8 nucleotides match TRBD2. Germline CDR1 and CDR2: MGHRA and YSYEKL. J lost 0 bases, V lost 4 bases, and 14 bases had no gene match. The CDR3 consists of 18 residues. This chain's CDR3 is CASSLRYAGSGISYEQYF. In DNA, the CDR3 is TGCGCCAGCAGCCTCCGTTACGCCGGTAGCGGGATCTCCTACGAGCAGTACTTC.

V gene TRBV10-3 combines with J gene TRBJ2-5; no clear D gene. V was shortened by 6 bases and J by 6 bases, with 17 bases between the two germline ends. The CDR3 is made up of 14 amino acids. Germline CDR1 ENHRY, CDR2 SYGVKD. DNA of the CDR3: TGTGCCATCAGCCGGAAGATGACTCAAAAGACCCAGTACTTC. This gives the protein CAISRKMTQKTQYF.

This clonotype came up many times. The chain's CDR3 is CASSTAHRPYGYTF. The CDR3 coding sequence is TGTGCCAGCAGTACCGCCCATCGTCCCTATGGCTACACCTTC. The chain is built from TRBV28 and TRBJ1-2; D gene unclear. CDR1 is MDHEN and CDR2 is SYDVKM in the germline V gene. Trimming stripped 5 bases from V and 4 bases from J, with 14 bases between. The CDR3 has 14 residues.

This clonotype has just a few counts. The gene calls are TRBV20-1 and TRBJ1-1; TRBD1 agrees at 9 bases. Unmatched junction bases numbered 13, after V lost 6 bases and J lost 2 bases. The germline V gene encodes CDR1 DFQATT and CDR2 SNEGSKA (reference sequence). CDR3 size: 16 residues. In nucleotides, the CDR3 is TGCAGTGCCAGCAGTTGGCCGGGACAGGGAAACACTGAAGCTTTCTTT. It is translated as CSASSWPGQGNTEAFF.

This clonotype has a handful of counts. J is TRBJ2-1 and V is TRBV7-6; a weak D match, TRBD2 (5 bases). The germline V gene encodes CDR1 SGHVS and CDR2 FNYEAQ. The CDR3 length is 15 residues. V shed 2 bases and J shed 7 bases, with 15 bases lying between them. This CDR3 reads CASSLFAGSDNEQFF. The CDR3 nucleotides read TGTGCCAGCAGCTTATTTGCGGGCAGTGATAATGAGCAGTTCTTC.

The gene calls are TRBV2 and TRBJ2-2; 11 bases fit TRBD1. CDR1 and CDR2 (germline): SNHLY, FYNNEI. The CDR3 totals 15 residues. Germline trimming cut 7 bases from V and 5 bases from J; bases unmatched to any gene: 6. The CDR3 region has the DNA TGTGCCAGCAATGAGGACAGGGGGCGAACCGGGGAGCTGTTTTTT. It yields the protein CASNEDRGRTGELFF.

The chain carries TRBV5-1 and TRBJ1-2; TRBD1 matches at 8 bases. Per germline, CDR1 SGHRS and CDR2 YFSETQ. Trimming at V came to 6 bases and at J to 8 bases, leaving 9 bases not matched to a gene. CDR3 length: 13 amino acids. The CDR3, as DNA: TGCGCCAGCACCCAGACAGGGGATCGCGGCTACACCTTC. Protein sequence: CASTQTGDRGYTF.

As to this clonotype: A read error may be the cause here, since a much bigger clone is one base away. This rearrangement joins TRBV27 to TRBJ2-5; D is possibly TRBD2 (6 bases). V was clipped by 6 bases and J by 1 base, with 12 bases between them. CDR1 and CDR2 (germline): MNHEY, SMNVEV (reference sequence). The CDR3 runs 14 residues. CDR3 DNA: TGTGCCAGCAGGCCGACGGGGGTCCAAGAGACCCAGTACTTC. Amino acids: CASRPTGVQETQYF.

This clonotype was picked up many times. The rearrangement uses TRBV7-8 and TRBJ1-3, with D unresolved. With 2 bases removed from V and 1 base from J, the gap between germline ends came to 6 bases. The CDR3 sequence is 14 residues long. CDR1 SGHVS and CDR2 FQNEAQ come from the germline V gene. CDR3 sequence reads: CASSLSGSGNTIYF. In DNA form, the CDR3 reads TGTGCCAGCAGCTTATCGGGTTCTGGAAACACCATATATTTT. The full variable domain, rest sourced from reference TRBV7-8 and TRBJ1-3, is GAGVSQSPRYKVAKRGQDVALRCDPISGHVSLFWYQQALGQGPEFLTYFQNEAQLDKSGLPSDRFFAERPEGSVSTLKIQRTQQEDSAVYLCASSLSGSGNTIYFGEGSWLTVV.

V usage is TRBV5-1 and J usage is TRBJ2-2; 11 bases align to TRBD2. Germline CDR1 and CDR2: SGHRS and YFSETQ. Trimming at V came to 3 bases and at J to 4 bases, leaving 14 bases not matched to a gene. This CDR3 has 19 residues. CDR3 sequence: CASSSLGVGTSGTTGELFF. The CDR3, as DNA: TGCGCCAGCAGCTCCCTTGGGGTCGGGACTAGCGGAACCACCGGGGAGCTGTTTTTT.

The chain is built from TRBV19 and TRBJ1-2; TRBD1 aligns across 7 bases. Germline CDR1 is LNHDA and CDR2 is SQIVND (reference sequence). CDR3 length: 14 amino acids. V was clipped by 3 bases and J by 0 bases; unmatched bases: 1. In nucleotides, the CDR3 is TGTGCCAGTAGTATTGGACAGGCTAACTATGGCTACACCTTC. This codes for CASSIGQANYGYTF. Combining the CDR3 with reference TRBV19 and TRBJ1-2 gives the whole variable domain DGGITQSPKYLFRKEGQNVTLSCEQNLNHDAMYWYRQDPGQGLRLIYYSQIVNDFQKGDIAEGYSVSREKKESFPLTVTSAQKNPTAFYLCASSIGQANYGYTFGSGTRLTVV.

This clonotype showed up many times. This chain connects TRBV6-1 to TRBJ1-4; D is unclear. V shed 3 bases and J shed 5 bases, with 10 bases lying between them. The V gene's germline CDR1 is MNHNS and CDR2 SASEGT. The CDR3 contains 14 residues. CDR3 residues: CASSDLGMNEKLFF. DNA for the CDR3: TGTGCCAGCAGTGATTTGGGGATGAATGAAAAACTGTTTTTT.

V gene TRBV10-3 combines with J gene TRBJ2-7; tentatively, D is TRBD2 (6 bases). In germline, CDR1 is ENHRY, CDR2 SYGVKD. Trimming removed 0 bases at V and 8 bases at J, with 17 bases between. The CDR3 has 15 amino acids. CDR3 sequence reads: CAISESGGNQPQQYF. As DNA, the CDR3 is TGTGCCATCAGTGAGTCGGGGGGTAATCAGCCCCAGCAGTACTTC.